Presented here are 4 T cell receptor beta chains from one specimen sequenced in a study of cytomegalovirus exposure and HLA in healthy donors. Primers for the PCR totalled 60 Vbeta and 13 Jbeta. TCRdb's table, derived via immunoSEQ multiplex PCR, lists solely in-frame clones and lacks some. The data hold 150,000 to 200,000 clones, with around three quarters observed a single time. The source material was PBMCs. The receptors come from a woman aged 40 to 50 in good health and CMV-seronegative.

The chain recombines TRBV5-1 with TRBJ2-3; a possible D gene is TRBD1 (5 bases). V lost 0 bases, J lost 1 base, and 9 bases lay in between. The CDR3 has 15 amino acids. Germline V gene lookup returns CDR1 SGHRS and CDR2 YFSETQ. The CDR3 region is CASSLEGRGTDTQYF. The CDR3 nucleotides read TGCGCCAGCAGCTTGGAGGGCAGGGGCACAGATACGCAGTATTTT.

For the CDR3, the DNA is TGTGCCACCAGCTCCGGGGGGGCGAACACTGAAGCTTTCTTT. This codes for CATSSGGANTEAFF. The rearrangement links TRBV15 to TRBJ1-1, with D possibly being TRBD1 (6 bases). The germline CDR1 and CDR2 sequences are LNHNV and YYDKDF (reference sequence). V was cut by 5 bases and J by 1 base, with 11 bases left in between. The CDR3 consists of 14 residues.

This clone was seen just once. The CDR3, as DNA: TGTGCCAGCCTTAGCGGGAGTGGCACCGGGGAGCTGTTTTTT. Translated: CASLSGSGTGELFF. The genes are TRBV2 and TRBJ2-2, with 9 bases lining up with TRBD2. This CDR3 comprises 14 residues. The V gene end was trimmed by 8 bases and the J gene end by 4 bases; junction bases not matched to a gene: 5. CDR1 is SNHLY and CDR2 is FYNNEI in the germline V gene.

The J gene is TRBJ2-7, the V gene TRBV7-9, with D possibly matching TRBD2 (6 bases). CDR1 SEHNR and CDR2 FQNEAQ come from the germline V gene (reference sequence). CDR3 size: 13 residues. Trimming took off 8 bases at V and 3 bases at J, with 14 bases between the two ends. The CDR3 loop reads CASATGGFYEQYF. The CDR3 bases are TGTGCCAGCGCTACTGGGGGGTTCTACGAGCAGTACTTC. Together with reference TRBV7-9 and TRBJ2-7, the CDR3 gives the full variable domain: DTGVSQNPRHKITKRGQNVTFRCDPISEHNRLYWYRQTLGQGPEFLTYFQNEAQLEKSRLLSDRFSAERPKGSFSTLEIQRTEQGDSAMYLCASATGGFYEQYFGPGTRLTVT.